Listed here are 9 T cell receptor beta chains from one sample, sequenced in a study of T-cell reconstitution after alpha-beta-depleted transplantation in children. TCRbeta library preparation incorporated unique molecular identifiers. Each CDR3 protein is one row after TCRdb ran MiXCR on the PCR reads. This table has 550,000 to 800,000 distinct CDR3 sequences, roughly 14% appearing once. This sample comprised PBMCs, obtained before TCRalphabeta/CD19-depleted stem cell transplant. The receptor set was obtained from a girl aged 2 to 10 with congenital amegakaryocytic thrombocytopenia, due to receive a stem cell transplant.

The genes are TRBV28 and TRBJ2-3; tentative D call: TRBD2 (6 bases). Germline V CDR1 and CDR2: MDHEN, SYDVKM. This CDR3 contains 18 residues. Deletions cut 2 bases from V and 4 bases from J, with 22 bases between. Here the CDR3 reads CASSLIPSEILRPDTQYF. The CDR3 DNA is TGTGCCAGCAGTTTAATCCCTAGCGAGATCTTGAGACCAGATACGCAGTATTTT.

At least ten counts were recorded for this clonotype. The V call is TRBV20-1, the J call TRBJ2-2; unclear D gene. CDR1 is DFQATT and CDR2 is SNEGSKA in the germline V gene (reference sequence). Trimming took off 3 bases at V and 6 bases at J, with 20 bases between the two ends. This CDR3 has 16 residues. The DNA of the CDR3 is TGCAGTGCTAGTGGGCTCCCACGGACCCCTGCCGGGGAGCTGTTTTTT. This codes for CSASGLPRTPAGELFF.

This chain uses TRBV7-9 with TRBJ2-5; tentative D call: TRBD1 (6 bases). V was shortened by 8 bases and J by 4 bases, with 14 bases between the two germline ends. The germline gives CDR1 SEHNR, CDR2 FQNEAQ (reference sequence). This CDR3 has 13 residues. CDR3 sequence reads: CASEAGDPETQYF. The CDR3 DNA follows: TGTGCCAGCGAAGCAGGGGACCCAGAGACCCAGTACTTC.

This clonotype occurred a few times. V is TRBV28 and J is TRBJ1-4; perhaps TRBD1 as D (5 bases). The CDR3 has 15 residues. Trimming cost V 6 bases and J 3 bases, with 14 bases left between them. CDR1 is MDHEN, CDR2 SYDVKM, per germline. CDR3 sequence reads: CASSPPRVSNEKLFF. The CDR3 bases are TGTGCCAGCAGCCCGCCCAGGGTGTCTAATGAAAAACTGTTTTTT.

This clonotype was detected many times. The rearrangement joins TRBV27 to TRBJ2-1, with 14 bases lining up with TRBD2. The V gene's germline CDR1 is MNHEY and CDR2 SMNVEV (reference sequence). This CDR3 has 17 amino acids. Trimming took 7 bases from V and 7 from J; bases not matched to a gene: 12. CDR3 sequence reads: CASNPQGLAGVRNEQFF. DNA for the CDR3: TGTGCCAGCAATCCCCAGGGACTAGCGGGAGTTAGGAATGAGCAGTTCTTC.

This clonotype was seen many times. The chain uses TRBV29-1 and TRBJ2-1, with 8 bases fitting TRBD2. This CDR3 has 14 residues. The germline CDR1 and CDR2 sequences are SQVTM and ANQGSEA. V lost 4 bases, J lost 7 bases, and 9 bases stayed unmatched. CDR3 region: CSVGVTSVQNEQFF. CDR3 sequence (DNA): TGCAGCGTTGGGGTGACTAGCGTTCAAAATGAGCAGTTCTTC.

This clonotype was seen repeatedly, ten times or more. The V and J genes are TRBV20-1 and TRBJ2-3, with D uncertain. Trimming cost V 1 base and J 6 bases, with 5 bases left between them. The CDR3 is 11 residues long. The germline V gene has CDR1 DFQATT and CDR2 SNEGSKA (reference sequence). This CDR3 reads CSARGPDTQYF. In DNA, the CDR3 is TGCAGTGCTAGAGGACCTGATACGCAGTATTTT.

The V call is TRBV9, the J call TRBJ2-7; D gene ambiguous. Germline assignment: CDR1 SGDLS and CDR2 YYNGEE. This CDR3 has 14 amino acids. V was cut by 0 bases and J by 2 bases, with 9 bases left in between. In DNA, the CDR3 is TGTGCCAGCAGCGTAGGTATCGCACCCTACGAGCAGTACTTC. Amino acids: CASSVGIAPYEQYF.

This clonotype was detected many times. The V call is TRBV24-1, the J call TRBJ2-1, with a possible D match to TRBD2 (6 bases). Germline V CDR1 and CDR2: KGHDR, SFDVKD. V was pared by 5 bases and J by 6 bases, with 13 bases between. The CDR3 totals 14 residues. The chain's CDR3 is CATSGNSGVNEQFF. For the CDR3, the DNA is TGTGCCACCAGTGGAAATAGCGGAGTCAATGAGCAGTTCTTC.